The 13 T cell receptor beta chains in this list originate from one sample, sequenced in a study of T cells in Graves' hyperthyroidism and ophthalmopathy (dated by TCRdb to between 2018 and 2021). The library came from multiplex PCR. Sequenced on an Illumina HiSeq 2000. The TCR beta CDR3 regions were amplified from the RNA transcripts. The TCR CDR3 was subjected to a first round of RT-PCR using the HTBI primer set and the Qiagen OneStep RT-PCR kit. The public sequencing data were trimmed at Q25 with fastp and processed into clonotypes with MiXCR by TCRdb, which kept only in-frame beta chains. Entries that share a CDR3 protein sequence are merged under the most common genes and DNA. The sample table holds hundreds of thousands of distinct CDR3 sequences, of which around 17% were seen once. Clones ranked in the top ten supply about 17% of the sample. The material sequenced was blood. The receptors here all came from a woman aged 18-29 years with Graves' hyperthyroidism.

The chain employs TRBV12-5 and TRBJ2-5, with no clear D. The CDR3 extends over 11 amino acids. The germline CDR1 and CDR2 sequences are LGHNT and FRNRAP. V was clipped by 2 bases and J by 7 bases, with 5 bases between them. CDR3 in amino acids: CASGLQRTQYF. Here the CDR3 DNA reads TGTGCTAGTGGTTTGCAACGGACCCAGTACTTC.

V usage is TRBV6-1 and J usage is TRBJ2-2, with TRBD2 identical over 12 bases. Germline CDR1 and CDR2: MNHNS and SASEGT. The V gene end was trimmed by 6 bases and the J gene end by 7 bases; junction bases not matched to a gene: 6. CDR3 size: 15 residues. The CDR3 region is CASRASGGAIGELFF. In DNA form, the CDR3 reads TGTGCCAGCAGAGCTAGCGGGGGGGCGATCGGGGAGCTGTTTTTT.

Regarding this clonotype: At one boundary the junction diverges from the germline segment, which might be a read error. The chain combines TRBV7-2 with TRBJ2-2; 8 nucleotides line up with TRBD1. Germline lookup yields CDR1 SGHTA and CDR2 FQGNSA. The CDR3 totals 18 residues. As DNA, the CDR3 is TGTGCCAGCAGCTTCAGGGGGCTAGGGGCCTCGAACACCCGGGAGCTGTTTTTT. Its protein is CASSFRGLGASNTRELFF.

The chain uses TRBV18 and TRBJ2-5; no definite D call. V was trimmed by 2 bases and J by 10 bases, leaving 11 bases between them. CDR1 is KGHSH and CDR2 is LQKENI in the germline V gene. CDR3 length: 12 residues. CDR3 protein: CASSPESRNQYF. The CDR3, as DNA: TGTGCCAGCTCACCAGAATCACGCAACCAGTACTTC.

This chain links TRBV12-3 or TRBV12-4 with TRBJ2-1, with unresolved D. This CDR3 has 15 residues. V lost 2 bases, J lost 0 bases, and 8 bases lay in between. The CDR3 loop reads CASSLLASSYNEQFF. The CDR3 DNA is TGTGCCAGCAGTTTATTGGCGAGCTCCTACAATGAGCAGTTCTTC.

At least ten counts were recorded for this clonotype. The chain carries TRBV11-2 and TRBJ2-3; 9 bases are shared with TRBD2. This CDR3 is built from 15 residues. CDR1 and CDR2 from the germline V gene are SGHAT and FQNNGV. J was trimmed by 6 bases and V by 7 bases; bases with no gene match: 11. CDR3 DNA: TGTGCCAGCACCAAGAGCGGGGGGCACCCCGATACGCAGTATTTT. It translates to CASTKSGGHPDTQYF.

This chain uses TRBV7-9 with TRBJ2-1; D call uncertain. Germline lookup yields CDR1 SEHNR and CDR2 FQNEAQ (reference sequence). The CDR3 has 14 amino acids. Trimming removed 7 bases at V and 5 bases at J, with 15 bases between. In nucleotides, the CDR3 is TGTGCCAGCAAGCCCCCAAGCGTTGACAATGAGCAGTTCTTC. This codes for CASKPPSVDNEQFF.

This clonotype was detected a few times. V is TRBV30 and J is TRBJ1-5; no definite D call. Trimming removed 2 bases from V and 0 bases from J, with 11 bases in between. Germline V CDR1 and CDR2: GTSNPN, SVGIG (reference sequence). The CDR3 has 15 amino acids. DNA for the CDR3: TGTGCCTGGAGTTCCGGGCAGAATAGCAATCAGCCCCAGCATTTT. As protein: CAWSSGQNSNQPQHF.

This clonotype was detected ten times or more. The V gene is TRBV2, the J gene TRBJ2-1; maybe TRBD1 (6 bases). Looked up from germline, CDR1 is SNHLY and CDR2 is FYNNEI. The ends were cut back, 7 bases at V and 3 bases at J, with 16 bases in the middle. This CDR3 has 15 residues. CDR3 in amino acids: CASITDRLFYNEQFF. For the CDR3, the DNA is TGTGCCAGCATTACTGACAGGCTATTCTACAATGAGCAGTTCTTC.

The chain is built from TRBV12-5 and TRBJ2-1; D unclear. CDR1 and CDR2 (germline): LGHNT, FRNRAP. The CDR3 runs to 14 residues. V was clipped by 3 bases and J by 3 bases, with 9 bases between them. CDR3 bases: TGTGCTAGTGGTTTCCAACCAAGCTACAATGAGCAGTTCTTC. It specifies CASGFQPSYNEQFF. Using reference TRBV12-5 and TRBJ2-1 for the parts outside the CDR3, the full variable domain is DARVTQTPRHKVTEMGQEVTMRCQPILGHNTVFWYRQTMMQGLELLAYFRNRAPLDDSGMPKDRFSAEMPDATLATLKIQPSEPRDSAVYFCASGFQPSYNEQFFGPGTRLTVL.

The table lists this clonotype with many counts. The chain has TRBV2 and TRBJ2-7; 9 nucleotides line up with TRBD1. The CDR3 extends over 17 amino acids. Looked up from germline, CDR1 is SNHLY and CDR2 is FYNNEI. V dropped 8 bases and J dropped 0; count of bases not matched to a gene: 14. CDR3 protein: CASHPGQGFQDSYEQYF. The CDR3 bases are TGTGCCAGCCATCCGGGACAGGGCTTCCAAGACTCCTACGAGCAGTACTTC.

In regard to this clonotype: This may stem from a read error, because a much larger clone lies one nucleotide away. This chain links TRBV7-8 with TRBJ1-2, with D unresolved. CDR3 length: 13 amino acids. CDR1 is SGHVS and CDR2 is FQNEAQ in the germline V gene. V was trimmed by 4 bases and J by 4 bases, leaving 10 bases between them. The CDR3 nucleotides read TGTGCCAGCAGCTCAGATTTCAGCTATGGCTACACCTTC. This translates into CASSSDFSYGYTF.

In this sample, this clonotype turned up many times. The chain joins TRBV20-1 to TRBJ1-1; TRBD1 agrees at 12 bases. The CDR3 has 15 amino acids. Germline CDR1 reads DFQATT; CDR2 reads SNEGSKA (reference sequence). With 3 bases clipped from V and 2 bases from J, the junction kept 4 bases outside the gene matches. The CDR3 DNA reads TGCAGTGCTAGGGGGGACAGGGGGCCAAACACTGAAGCTTTCTTT. This sequence encodes CSARGDRGPNTEAFF.